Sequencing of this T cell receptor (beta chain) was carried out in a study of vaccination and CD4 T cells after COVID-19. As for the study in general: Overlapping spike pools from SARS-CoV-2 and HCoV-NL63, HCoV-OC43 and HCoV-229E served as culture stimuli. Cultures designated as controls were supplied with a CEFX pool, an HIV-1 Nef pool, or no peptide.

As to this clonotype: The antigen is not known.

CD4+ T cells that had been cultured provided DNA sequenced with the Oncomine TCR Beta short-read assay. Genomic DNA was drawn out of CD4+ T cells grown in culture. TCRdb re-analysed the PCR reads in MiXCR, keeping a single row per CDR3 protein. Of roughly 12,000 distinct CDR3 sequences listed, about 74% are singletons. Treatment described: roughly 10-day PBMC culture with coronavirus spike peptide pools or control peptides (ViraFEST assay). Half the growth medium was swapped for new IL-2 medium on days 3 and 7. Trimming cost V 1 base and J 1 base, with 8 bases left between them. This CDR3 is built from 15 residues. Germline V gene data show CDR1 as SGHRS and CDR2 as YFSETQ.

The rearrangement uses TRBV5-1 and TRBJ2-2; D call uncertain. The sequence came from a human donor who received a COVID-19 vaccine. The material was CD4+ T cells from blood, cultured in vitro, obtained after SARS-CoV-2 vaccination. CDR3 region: CASSLSAGNTGELFF. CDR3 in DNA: TGCGCCAGCAGCTTGTCGGCAGGGAACACCGGGGAGCTGTTTTTT.